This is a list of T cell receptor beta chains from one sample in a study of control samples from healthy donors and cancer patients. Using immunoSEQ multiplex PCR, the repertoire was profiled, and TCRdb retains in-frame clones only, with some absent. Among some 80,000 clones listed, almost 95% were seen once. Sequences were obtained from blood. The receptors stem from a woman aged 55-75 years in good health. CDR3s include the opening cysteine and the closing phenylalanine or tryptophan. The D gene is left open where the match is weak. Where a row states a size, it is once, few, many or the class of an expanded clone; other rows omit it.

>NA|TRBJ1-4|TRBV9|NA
CASTRTATDNEKLFF
TGTGCCAGCACGAGAACGGCCACAGATAATGAAAAACTGTTTTTT
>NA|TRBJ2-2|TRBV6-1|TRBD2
CASSVRLSGRSDTGELFF
TGTGCCAGCAGTGTTCGTCTTAGCGGGAGGTCGGACACCGGGGAGCTGTTTTTT
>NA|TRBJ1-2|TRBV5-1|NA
CASSLTGSNNYGYTF
TGCGCCAGCAGCCTAACCGGGTCTAATAACTATGGCTACACCTTC
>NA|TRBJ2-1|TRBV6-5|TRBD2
CASTSSASGRGKFF
TGTGCCAGCACCTCCAGTGCTAGCGGGAGGGGGAAGTTCTTC
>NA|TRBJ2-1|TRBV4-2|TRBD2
CASSQGSSGNGDEQFF
TGTGCCAGCAGCCAGGGGAGTAGCGGGAACGGCGATGAGCAGTTCTTC
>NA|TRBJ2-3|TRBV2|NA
CASKGALGADTQYF
TGTGCCAGCAAGGGTGCCCTAGGGGCAGATACGCAGTATTTT
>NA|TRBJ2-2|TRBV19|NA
CASRPRTGELFF
TGTGCCAGTAGACCCCGGACCGGGGAGCTGTTTTTT
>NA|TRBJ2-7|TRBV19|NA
CASNIGYRDSYEQYF
TGTGCCAGTAACATCGGATACAGGGACTCCTACGAGCAGTACTTC
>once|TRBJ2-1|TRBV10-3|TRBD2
CAIREKSGSYNEQFF
TGTGCCATCAGAGAGAAAAGCGGGAGTTACAATGAGCAGTTCTTC
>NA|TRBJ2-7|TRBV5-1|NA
CAEDYEQYF
TGCGCGGAGGACTACGAGCAGTACTTC
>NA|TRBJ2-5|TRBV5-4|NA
CASSSPEAETQYF
TGTGCCAGCAGCTCCCCAGAAGCAGAGACCCAGTACTTC
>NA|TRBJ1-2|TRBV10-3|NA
CAISESGEGRGYTF
TGTGCCATCAGTGAGTCGGGGGAGGGTCGAGGCTACACCTTC
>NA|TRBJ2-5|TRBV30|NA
CAWSPGGSLETQYF
TGTGCCTGGAGCCCTGGGGGGAGCCTAGAGACCCAGTACTTC
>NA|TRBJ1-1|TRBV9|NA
CASSTDDGGQNTEAFF
TGTGCCAGCAGCACAGACGACGGAGGGCAGAACACTGAAGCTTTCTTT
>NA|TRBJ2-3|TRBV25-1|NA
CASSGGGGSTDTQYF
TGTGCCAGCAGTGGGGGAGGCGGGAGCACAGATACGCAGTATTTT
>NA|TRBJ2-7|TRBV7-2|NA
CASILRAGGVSYEQYF
TGTGCCAGCATCTTGCGGGCGGGCGGGGTCTCCTACGAGCAGTACTTC
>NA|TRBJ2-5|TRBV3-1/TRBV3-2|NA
CASSPSFGNQETQYF
TGTGCCAGCAGCCCCAGTTTCGGGAACCAAGAGACCCAGTACTTC
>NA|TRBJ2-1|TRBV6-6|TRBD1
CATSDRARDEQFF
TGTGCCACATCAGACAGGGCAAGGGATGAGCAGTTCTTC
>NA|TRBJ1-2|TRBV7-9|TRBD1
CASSARTGDYGYTF
TGTGCCAGCAGCGCCCGGACAGGGGACTATGGCTACACCTTC
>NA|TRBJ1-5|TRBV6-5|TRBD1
CASSPTGGPHQPQHF
TGTGCCAGCAGCCCGACAGGGGGCCCTCATCAGCCCCAGCATTTT
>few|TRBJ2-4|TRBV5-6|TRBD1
CASSPGTGGARADF
TGTGCCAGCAGCCCCGGGACAGGGGGGGCCCGGGCGGACTTC
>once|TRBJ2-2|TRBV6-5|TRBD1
CASRTGGLAGELFF
TGTGCCAGCCGGACAGGGGGATTGGCCGGGGAGCTGTTTTTT
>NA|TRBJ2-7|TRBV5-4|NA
CASSLGAGMSSYEQYF
TGTGCCAGCAGCTTGGGGGCGGGGATGAGCTCCTACGAGCAGTACTTC
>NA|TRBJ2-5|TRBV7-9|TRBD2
CASSPWTSGRGEETQYF
TGTGCCAGCAGCCCCTGGACTAGCGGGAGGGGAGAAGAGACCCAGTACTTC
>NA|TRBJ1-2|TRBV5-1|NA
CASSLGDGTIYGYTF
TGCGCCAGCAGCTTGGGGGACGGTACTATTTATGGCTACACCTTC
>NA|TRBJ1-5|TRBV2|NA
CASSASDSNQPQHF
TGTGCCAGCAGTGCTTCGGACAGCAATCAGCCCCAGCATTTT
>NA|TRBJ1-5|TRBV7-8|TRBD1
CASSYSGTGLLVAGNQPQHF
TGTGCCAGCAGCTACTCCGGGACAGGGCTGCTCGTAGCAGGCAATCAGCCCCAGCATTTT
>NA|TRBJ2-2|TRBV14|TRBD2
CASSQDLAGGPGGELFF
TGTGCCAGCAGCCAAGATCTGGCGGGAGGGCCAGGCGGGGAGCTGTTTTTT
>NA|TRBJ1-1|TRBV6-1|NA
CASNERYNTEAFF
TGTGCCAGCAATGAACGATATAACACTGAAGCTTTCTTT
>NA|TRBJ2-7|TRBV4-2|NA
CASSQDGQAYEQYF
TGTGCCAGCAGCCAAGACGGCCAGGCCTACGAGCAGTACTTC
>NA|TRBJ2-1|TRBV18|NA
CASSKDGNDNEQFF
TGTGCCAGCTCCAAAGATGGCAATGACAATGAGCAGTTCTTC
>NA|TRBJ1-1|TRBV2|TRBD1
CASSLDRGTEAFF
TGTGCCAGCAGTCTAGACAGGGGGACTGAAGCTTTCTTT
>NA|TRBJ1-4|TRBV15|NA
CATSTRQQVKGEKLFF
TGTGCCACCAGCACAAGACAACAGGTTAAAGGTGAAAAACTGTTTTTT
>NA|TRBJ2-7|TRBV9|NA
CASSGERFYEQYF
TGTGCCAGCAGCGGCGAGCGGTTCTACGAGCAGTACTTC
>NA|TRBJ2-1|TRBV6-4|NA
CASSESADSYNEQFF
TGTGCCAGCAGTGAATCAGCGGATTCCTACAATGAGCAGTTCTTC
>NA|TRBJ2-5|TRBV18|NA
CASSPPNSEGETQYF
TGTGCCAGCTCACCACCAAATAGCGAAGGGGAGACCCAGTACTTC
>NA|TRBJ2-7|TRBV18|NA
CASSPPQSPRNEQYF
TGTGCCAGCTCACCTCCACAGAGTCCTAGGAACGAGCAGTACTTC
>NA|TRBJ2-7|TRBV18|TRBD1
CASSPTRQGNYEQYF
TGTGCCAGCTCACCAACGCGACAGGGTAATTACGAGCAGTACTTC
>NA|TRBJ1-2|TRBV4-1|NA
CASSQGGAGRALNYGYTF
TGCGCCAGCAGCCAAGGGGGGGCGGGACGCGCACTCAACTATGGCTACACCTTC
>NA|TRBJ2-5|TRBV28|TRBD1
CASSTQGVETQYF
TGTGCCAGCAGTACACAGGGGGTTGAGACCCAGTACTTC
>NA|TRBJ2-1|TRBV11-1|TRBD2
CASSPGLANEQFF
TGTGCCAGCAGCCCAGGACTAGCGAATGAGCAGTTCTTC
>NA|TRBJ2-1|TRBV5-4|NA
CASSTRRGLDEQFF
TGTGCCAGCAGCACTCGCCGGGGCTTGGATGAGCAGTTCTTC
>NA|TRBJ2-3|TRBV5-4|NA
CASSLREFSDTQYF
TGTGCCAGCAGCCTACGGGAGTTTTCAGATACGCAGTATTTT
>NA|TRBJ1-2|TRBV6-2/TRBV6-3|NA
CASSGGALGYTF
TGTGCCAGCAGTGGAGGGGCTCTTGGCTACACCTTC
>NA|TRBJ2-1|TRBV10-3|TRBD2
CAISDRASGRSDEQFF
TGTGCCATCAGTGACCGCGCTAGCGGGAGGTCCGATGAGCAGTTCTTC
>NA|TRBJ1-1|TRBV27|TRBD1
CASRQNRGTEAFF
TGTGCCAGCAGGCAAAACAGGGGCACTGAAGCTTTCTTT
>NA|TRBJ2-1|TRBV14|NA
CASSRGTSGGEQFF
TGTGCCAGCAGCCGTGGGACTTCGGGCGGTGAGCAGTTCTTC
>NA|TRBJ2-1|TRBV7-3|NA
CASSLTGEVYNEQFF
TGTGCCAGCAGCTTAACTGGTGAAGTTTACAATGAGCAGTTCTTC
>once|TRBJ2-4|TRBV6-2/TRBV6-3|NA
CASNPREGYKNIQYF
TGTGCCAGCAACCCCCGCGAGGGTTACAAAAACATTCAGTACTTC
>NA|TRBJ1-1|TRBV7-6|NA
CASSAGAEAFF
TGTGCCAGCAGCGCAGGGGCTGAAGCTTTCTTT
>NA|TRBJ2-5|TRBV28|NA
CASSGASETQYF
TGTGCCAGCAGCGGAGCGTCCGAGACCCAGTACTTC
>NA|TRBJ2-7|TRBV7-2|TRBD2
CASSISGSRYEQYF
TGTGCCAGCAGCATTAGCGGGAGCAGGTACGAGCAGTACTTC
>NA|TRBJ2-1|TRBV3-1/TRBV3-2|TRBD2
CASSQQAGAADEQFF
TGTGCCAGCAGCCAACAAGCGGGAGCTGCGGATGAGCAGTTCTTC
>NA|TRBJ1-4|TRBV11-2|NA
CASSLSRLNEKLFF
TGTGCCAGCAGCTTATCCCGGTTAAATGAAAAACTGTTTTTT
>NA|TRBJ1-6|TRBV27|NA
CASSAGRYNSPLHF
TGTGCCAGCAGTGCGGGCCGATATAATTCACCCCTCCACTTT
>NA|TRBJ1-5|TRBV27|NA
CASRQQAGQPQHF
TGTGCCAGCAGACAACAGGCGGGTCAGCCCCAGCATTTT